This TCR beta chain is drawn from a study of T-cell reconstitution after alpha-beta-depleted transplantation in children. The CDR3 contains 13 residues. Trimming cost V 3 bases and J 5 bases; bases outside gene matches: 6. Per the germline V gene, CDR1 is SQVTM and CDR2 is ANQGSEA. Using unique molecular identifiers, the investigators prepared the TCRbeta library. TCRdb analysed the PCR reads with MiXCR anew, one entry per CDR3 protein. The table lists more than 500,000 distinct CDR3 sequences, over 9.5% of them singletons. The J gene is TRBJ1-1, the V gene TRBV29-1, with 7 nucleotides matching TRBD1. This receptor was identified in a female patient between 2 and 15 years old who had a stem cell transplant for aplastic anemia, so the T cells may come from the graft donor. The source material was PBMCs, mostly from graft donor cells, sampled 180 days after TCRalphabeta/CD19-depleted stem cell transplant. The CDR3 protein is CSVETGRGTEAFF. The CDR3, as DNA: TGCAGCGTTGAGACAGGGCGGGGGACTGAAGCTTTCTTT.